This T cell receptor (beta chain) was recorded in a study of monozygotic twins with inflammatory bowel disease. After re-calling the 5' RACE reads, TCRdb lists one entry per CDR3 protein, DNA absent. This sample contains more than 300,000 distinct CDR3 sequences. The sequencing sample was made of blood. The receptor comes from a human donor with ulcerative colitis or Crohn's disease, or a healthy co-twin of an affected twin (not recorded which).

CDR3 loop: CATSGGPSYNEQFF. The genes are TRBV24-1 and TRBJ2-1; TCRdb lists TRBD2, though no DNA is available to test this call. The germline V gene encodes CDR1 KGHDR and CDR2 SFDVKD. The CDR3 has 14 residues.